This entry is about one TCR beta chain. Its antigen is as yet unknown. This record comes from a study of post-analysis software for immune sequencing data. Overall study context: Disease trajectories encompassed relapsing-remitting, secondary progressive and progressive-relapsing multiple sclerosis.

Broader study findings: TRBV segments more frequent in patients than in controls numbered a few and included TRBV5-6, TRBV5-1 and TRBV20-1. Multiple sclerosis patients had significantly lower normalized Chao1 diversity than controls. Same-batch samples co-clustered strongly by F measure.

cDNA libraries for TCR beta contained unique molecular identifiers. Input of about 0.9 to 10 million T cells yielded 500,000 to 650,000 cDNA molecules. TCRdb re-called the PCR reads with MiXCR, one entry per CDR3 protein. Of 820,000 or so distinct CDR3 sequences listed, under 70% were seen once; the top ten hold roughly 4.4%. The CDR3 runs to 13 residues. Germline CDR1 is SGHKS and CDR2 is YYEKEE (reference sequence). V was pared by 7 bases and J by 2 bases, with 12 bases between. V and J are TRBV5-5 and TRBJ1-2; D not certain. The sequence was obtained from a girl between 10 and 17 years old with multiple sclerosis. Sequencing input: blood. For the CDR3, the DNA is TGTGCCAGCGCACGTGGGCTAAACTATGGCTACACCTTC. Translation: CASARGLNYGYTF.